This TCR beta chain was captured in a study of T cells expressing NK-cell markers. About the research overall: It was sorted CD3+CD56-NKG2C+, CD3+CD56+NKG2C- and CD3+CD56+NKG2C+ T cells that provided the TCR beta repertoires. Of eight sequenced donors, seven were HCMV-seropositive and one HCMV-seronegative. The study's findings and limits: In a handful of donors, dominant CD3+CD56+NKG2C+ clones formed about 1.0-7.5% of CD8+ cells.

TCRdb re-called the 5' RACE reads, yielding one record per CDR3 amino acid sequence without DNA. The repertoire shows 550,000 to 600,000 distinct CDR3 sequences; the top ten hold 3% to 4.5%. About this clonotype: Its antigen is not identified.

CDR3 length: 14 residues. Germline V gives CDR1 MNHEY, CDR2 SVGEGT. This rearrangement joins TRBV6-2 or TRBV6-3 to TRBJ2-7. Sample: blood T cells: a sorted CD56 or NKG2C T cell subset, CD4+ or CD8+ T cells, or bulk PBMC T cells (not recorded which). The sequence was collected from a man between 18 and 29 years old in good health. The CDR3 region is CASSYVGSLDEQYF.